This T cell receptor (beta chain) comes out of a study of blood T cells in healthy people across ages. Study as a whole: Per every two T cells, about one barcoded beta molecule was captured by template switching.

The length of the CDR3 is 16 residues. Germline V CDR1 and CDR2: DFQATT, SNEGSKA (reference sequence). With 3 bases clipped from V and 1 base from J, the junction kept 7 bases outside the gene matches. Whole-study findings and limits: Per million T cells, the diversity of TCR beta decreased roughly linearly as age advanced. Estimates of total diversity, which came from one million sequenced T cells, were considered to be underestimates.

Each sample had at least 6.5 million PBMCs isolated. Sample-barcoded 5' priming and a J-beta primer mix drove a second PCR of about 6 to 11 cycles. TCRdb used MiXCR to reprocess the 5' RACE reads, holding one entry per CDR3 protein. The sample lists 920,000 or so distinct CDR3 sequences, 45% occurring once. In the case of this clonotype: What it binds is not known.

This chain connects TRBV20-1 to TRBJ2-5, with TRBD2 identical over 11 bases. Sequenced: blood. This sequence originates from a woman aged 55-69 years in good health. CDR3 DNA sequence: TGCAGTGCTAGGGGAACTAGCGGGAGCCCCCAAGAGACCCAGTACTTC. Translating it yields CSARGTSGSPQETQYF.